Below are 21 T cell receptor beta chains sequenced from a single sample in a study of CD8 T cells in ankylosing spondylitis. TCRdb analysed the 5' RACE reads with MiXCR anew, one entry per CDR3 protein. The sample shows 100,000 to 150,000 distinct CDR3 sequences, 6.5% to 9% of them seen only once. Source material: blood, either unsorted or a sorted T cell fraction (not recorded which). These receptors originate from a male donor with ankylosing spondylitis or in good health (not recorded which).

This clonotype has just a few counts. CDR3 protein: CASRLDSSKETQYF. In DNA, the CDR3 is TGTGCCAGCAGATTGGACTCTAGCAAAGAGACCCAGTACTTC. V usage is TRBV7-2 and J usage is TRBJ2-5; D may be TRBD2 (5 bases). The CDR3 has 14 amino acids. The germline CDR1 and CDR2 sequences are SGHTA and FQGNSA. With 6 bases removed from V and 3 bases from J, the gap between germline ends came to 14 bases.

This clonotype was observed many times. The genes are TRBV20-1 and TRBJ2-3; no clear D. This CDR3 has 12 residues. CDR1 is DFQATT, CDR2 SNEGSKA, per germline (reference sequence). The germline V and J ends were trimmed by 2 bases and 1 base, with 4 bases remaining between them. The CDR3 sequence is CSARLGTDTQYF. In DNA form, the CDR3 reads TGCAGTGCTAGACTGGGCACAGATACGCAGTATTTT.

The sample holds many counts of this clonotype. The J gene is TRBJ2-7, the V gene TRBV18; D is undetermined. Germline loops: CDR1 KGHSH, CDR2 LQKENI. The germline V and J ends were trimmed by 6 bases and 0 bases, with 9 bases remaining between them. The CDR3 is 13 residues long. The CDR3 DNA is TGTGCCAGCTCTGCCGGCGGCTCCTACGAGCAGTACTTC. Its protein product is CASSAGGSYEQYF.

The chain couples TRBV20-1 to TRBJ2-4; D tentatively fits TRBD1 or TRBD2 (5 bases each). Germline CDR1 is DFQATT and CDR2 is SNEGSKA (reference sequence). The CDR3 loop spans 13 amino acids. Trimming pared 3 bases from V and 6 bases from J, leaving 12 bases between. The CDR3 here is CSASGDRINIQYF. The CDR3 DNA sequence: TGCAGTGCTAGCGGGGACCGAATAAACATTCAGTACTTC.

Ten or more counts support this clonotype. The V and J genes are TRBV5-1 and TRBJ2-7, with D hard to call. Trimming pared 4 bases from V and 5 bases from J, leaving 19 bases between. This CDR3 contains 15 residues. Germline CDR1 and CDR2: SGHRS and YFSETQ. The CDR3 DNA sequence: TGCGCCAGCAGCCTGCCGACTGATAGTGTTGACGAGCAGTACTTC. Translated: CASSLPTDSVDEQYF.

In its sample, this clonotype was seen once. The gene calls are TRBV3-1 and TRBJ2-4; 7 bases line up with TRBD2. V gave up 11 bases and J gave up 3 bases; unmatched junction bases: 19. The CDR3 contains 17 residues. Germline loops: CDR1 LGHDT, CDR2 YNNKEL (reference sequence). This CDR3 reads CASSPLGGVGGKNIQYF. The CDR3 bases are TGTGCCTCCTCCCCTCTGGGGGGGGTGGGGGGCAAAAACATTCAGTACTTC.

The V call is TRBV20-1, the J call TRBJ2-4, with D possibly matching TRBD1 (6 bases). The CDR3 length is 14 residues. V was clipped by 6 bases and J by 0 bases, with 12 bases between them. Per germline, CDR1 DFQATT and CDR2 SNEGSKA (reference sequence). The CDR3 DNA reads TGCAGTGCCTGGGACACGCTAGCCAAAAACATTCAGTACTTC. This gives the protein CSAWDTLAKNIQYF.

This clonotype was picked up many times. The V gene is TRBV5-1, the J gene TRBJ2-1; the match to TRBD2 covers 8 bases. The CDR3 contains 17 residues. The ends lost 0 bases at V and 8 bases at J; junction bases unmatched: 13. In germline, CDR1 is SGHRS, CDR2 YFSETQ. CDR3 nucleotide sequence: TGCGCCAGCAGCTTGGTGCTGGCGGGGGGCAGCGTGGATGAGCAGTTCTTC. Translating gives CASSLVLAGGSVDEQFF. The whole variable domain, remainder taken from reference TRBV5-1 and TRBJ2-1, is KAGVTQTPRYLIKTRGQQVTLSCSPISGHRSVSWYQQTPGQGLQFLFEYFSETQRNKGNFPGRFSGRQFSNSRSEMNVSTLELGDSALYLCASSLVLAGGSVDEQFFGPGTRLTVL.

This clonotype came up many times. This rearrangement joins TRBV7-2 to TRBJ2-1; 8 positions match TRBD1. J was trimmed by 9 bases and V by 10 bases; bases with no gene match: 17. The CDR3 consists of 15 residues. Per germline, CDR1 SGHTA and CDR2 FQGNSA. For the CDR3, the DNA is TGTGCCACACAGAGGGTTCAGGGGGCAGTGGTTGAGCAGTTCTTC. This sequence encodes CATQRVQGAVVEQFF.

The sample holds a few counts of this clonotype. The rearrangement links TRBV2 to TRBJ1-5; TRBD1 matches at 8 bases. In germline, CDR1 is SNHLY, CDR2 FYNNEI. This CDR3 is built from 18 residues. The ends lost 5 bases at V and 0 bases at J; junction bases unmatched: 12. The CDR3 is CASSTSLTGEDSNQPQHF. CDR3 sequence (DNA): TGTGCCAGCAGTACCTCACTGACAGGGGAGGATAGCAATCAGCCCCAGCATTTT.

The sample holds one count of this clonotype. The V and J genes are TRBV7-6 and TRBJ2-7, with TRBD1 identical over 7 bases. The J segment lost 2 bases and the V segment lost 2 bases, leaving 9 bases of the junction unmatched. The CDR3 is made up of 16 amino acids. Germline CDR1 reads SGHVS; CDR2 reads FNYEAQ. The CDR3 nucleotides read TGTGCCAGCAGCTTAACCGGACAGGAGTCTCCCTACGAGCAGTACTTC. Translating gives CASSLTGQESPYEQYF.

This clonotype was counted at least ten times. The chain employs TRBV5-1 and TRBJ2-6, with unresolved D. CDR1 SGHRS and CDR2 YFSETQ come from the germline V gene. This CDR3 spans 16 amino acids. The V and J ends lost 4 bases and 0 bases respectively, with 11 bases between them. The CDR3 sequence is CASSTDGSSGANVLTF. For the CDR3, the DNA is TGCGCCAGCAGCACCGACGGAAGCTCTGGGGCCAACGTCCTGACTTTC.

This clonotype showed up many times. The chain recombines TRBV5-1 with TRBJ2-7, with D uncertain. From germline, CDR1 is SGHRS and CDR2 YFSETQ. This CDR3 spans 14 amino acids. Trimming removed 1 base at V and 0 bases at J, with 8 bases between. The CDR3 sequence is CASSLYGPSYEQYF. DNA for the CDR3: TGCGCCAGCAGCTTGTATGGTCCCTCCTACGAGCAGTACTTC.

This clonotype came up many times. The rearrangement links TRBV20-1 to TRBJ2-1; D gene unclear. Looked up from germline, CDR1 is DFQATT and CDR2 is SNEGSKA (reference sequence). This CDR3 region has 18 residues. V dropped 4 bases and J dropped 7 bases, with 29 bases sitting between them. CDR3 protein: CSAKYISTFVPKGNEQFF. Written as DNA, the CDR3 is TGCAGTGCTAAATATATCTCAACCTTTGTGCCTAAAGGGAATGAGCAGTTCTTC.

The J gene is TRBJ2-2, the V gene TRBV6-5; no clear D. The CDR3 is 16 amino acids. V lost 0 bases and J lost 6, with 14 bases in between. Germline CDR1 MNHEY, CDR2 SVGAGI. CDR3 coding DNA: TGTGCCAGCAGTTACTCTAGTAACAGTCTGGCCGGGGAGCTGTTTTTT. Amino acids: CASSYSSNSLAGELFF.

This clonotype was recorded at least ten times. The CDR3 DNA reads as TGTGCCTGGAGGGAAAGGGACACTGAAGCTTTCTTT. This sequence encodes CAWRERDTEAFF. V is TRBV30 and J is TRBJ1-1; no definite D call. Per germline, CDR1 GTSNPN and CDR2 SVGIG (reference sequence). The CDR3 runs to 12 residues. Trimming removed 3 bases from V and 3 bases from J, with 8 bases in between. Full variable domain (remainder filled in from reference TRBV30 and TRBJ1-1): SQTIHQWPATLVQPVGSPLSLECTVEGTSNPNLYWYRQAAGRGLQLLFYSVGIGQISSEVPQNLSASRPQDRQFILSSKKLLLSDSGFYLCAWRERDTEAFFGQGTRLTVV.

The table lists this clonotype with many counts. This sequence joins TRBV20-1 and TRBJ2-7; 8 bases are a match to TRBD1. The germline gives CDR1 DFQATT, CDR2 SNEGSKA (reference sequence). This CDR3 is 12 amino acids long. CDR3 in DNA: TGCCGGACAGGGCCCAGCTCCTACGAGCAGTACTTC. Encoded protein: CRTGPSSYEQYF.

This clonotype was picked up a small number of times. The gene calls are TRBV5-1 and TRBJ1-4; TRBD1 might be the D (5 bases). CDR3 size: 15 residues. V was trimmed by 0 bases and J by 7 bases, leaving 13 bases between them. Germline lookup yields CDR1 SGHRS and CDR2 YFSETQ. In nucleotides, the CDR3 is TGCGCCAGCAGCTTGGTTCCACAGCAGGGTGAAAAACTGTTTTTT. Protein: CASSLVPQQGEKLFF.

In its sample, this clonotype was seen many times. The chain links TRBV5-5 to TRBJ1-5; possible D gene TRBD1, 5 bases. The CDR3 is 15 residues long. Germline-derived CDR1 and CDR2 are SGHKS and YYEKEE (reference sequence). V lost 3 bases and J lost 4, with 14 bases in between. Written as DNA, the CDR3 is TGTGCCAGCAGCTACGCACCAGGGATGAATCAGCCCCAGCATTTT. Its translation is CASSYAPGMNQPQHF. The full variable domain, completed using reference TRBV5-5 and TRBJ1-5, is DAGVTQSPTHLIKTRGQQVTLRCSPISGHKSVSWYQQVLGQGPQFIFQYYEKEERGRGNFPDRFSARQFPNYSSELNVNALLLGDSALYLCASSYAPGMNQPQHFGDGTRLSIL.

This clonotype was observed many times. V and J are TRBV18 and TRBJ1-1; no clear D gene. V was pared by 2 bases and J by 2 bases, with 12 bases between. This CDR3 is 15 amino acids long. Germline V gene data show CDR1 as KGHSH and CDR2 as LQKENI. The CDR3 region has the DNA TGTGCCAGCTCACCATCCCGTGGGGTAAACACTGAAGCTTTCTTT. As protein: CASSPSRGVNTEAFF. Complete variable domain (other parts from reference TRBV18 and TRBJ1-1): NAGVMQNPRHLVRRRGQEARLRCSPMKGHSHVYWYRQLPEEGLKFMVYLQKENIIDESGMPKERFSAEFPKEGPSILRIQQVVRGDSAAYFCASSPSRGVNTEAFFGQGTRLTVV.

This clonotype was seen a few times. V and J are TRBV9 and TRBJ1-4, with TRBD1 matching 9 bases. The CDR3 loop spans 16 amino acids. V was pared by 2 bases and J by 4 bases, with 6 bases of the junction left unmatched. Per germline, CDR1 SGDLS and CDR2 YYNGEE. In DNA form, the CDR3 reads TGTGCCAGCAGCGTGGGACAGGGAGTCATTAATGAAAAACTGTTTTTT. This codes for CASSVGQGVINEKLFF. Full variable domain (missing parts from reference TRBV9 and TRBJ1-4): DSGVTQTPKHLITATGQRVTLRCSPRSGDLSVYWYQQSLDQGLQFLIQYYNGEERAKGNILERFSAQQFPDLHSELNLSSLELGDSALYFCASSVGQGVINEKLFFGSGTQLSVL.